The 30 T cell receptor beta chains in this list originate from one sample, sequenced in a study of control samples from healthy donors and cancer patients (dated by TCRdb to about 2020). The library was built by means of the immunoSEQ multiplex PCR assay. TCRdb mirrors the immuneACCESS table, restricted to in-frame sequences. Some clones are absent from its copies; in checked studies, under half trace to an unresolved V gene, and the reason for the others is unknown. This sample has 45,000 or so clones in its table, and approximately 90% of those were observed once. 20% to 25% of the sample is in the top ten clones. The source material was PBMCs. Receptors originate from a woman aged 40-49 years with head and neck cancer.

This clone was seen once. This chain uses TRBV5-5 with TRBJ1-4; 8 bases match TRBD1. Germline trimming cut 2 bases from V and 2 bases from J; bases unmatched to any gene: 5. Germline V gene data show CDR1 as SGHKS and CDR2 as YYEKEE (reference sequence). The CDR3 covers 16 residues. The CDR3 loop reads CASSFYRQGTNEKLFF. The DNA for the CDR3 is TGTGCCAGCAGCTTTTATCGACAGGGGACTAATGAAAAACTGTTTTTT.

V is TRBV5-4 and J is TRBJ1-5; 8 nucleotides match TRBD1. The CDR3 has 15 residues. In germline, CDR1 is SGHNT, CDR2 YYREEE (reference sequence). V gave up 0 bases and J gave up 6 bases; unmatched junction bases: 5. The CDR3 region is CASSLDQGAGQPQHF. The CDR3, as DNA: TGTGCCAGCAGCTTGGATCAGGGGGCGGGTCAGCCCCAGCATTTT. The full variable domain, with the rest looked up from reference TRBV5-4 and TRBJ1-5, is ETGVTQSPTHLIKTRGQQVTLRCSSQSGHNTVSWYQQALGQGPQFIFQYYREEENGRGNFPPRFSGLQFPNYSSELNVNALELDDSALYLCASSLDQGAGQPQHFGDGTRLSIL.

The V gene is TRBV6-5, the J gene TRBJ1-6; D uncertain. Germline V gives CDR1 MNHEY, CDR2 SVGAGI. V dropped 6 bases and J dropped 8 bases, with 5 bases sitting between them. The CDR3 runs 11 residues. The CDR3 DNA reads as TGTGCCAGCAGAAGGGATTCACCCCTCCACTTT. This sequence encodes CASRRDSPLHF.

The CDR3 loop is CASSLLPGVDTEAFF. The DNA for the CDR3 is TGCGCCAGCAGCTTGCTTCCGGGGGTCGACACTGAAGCTTTCTTT. This chain links TRBV5-1 with TRBJ1-1; D is possibly TRBD1 (5 bases). V was pared by 1 base and J by 3 bases, with 13 bases between. The germline CDR1 and CDR2 sequences are SGHRS and YFSETQ. The CDR3 has 15 residues.

The V and J genes are TRBV27 and TRBJ2-7, with 8 bases aligning to TRBD1. V lost 5 bases, J lost 2 bases, and 11 bases stayed unmatched. CDR1 MNHEY and CDR2 SMNVEV come from the germline V gene (reference sequence). The CDR3 covers 16 residues. For the CDR3, the DNA is TGTGCCAGCAGTATTACAGGGGGAAAAGGGCCCTACGAGCAGTACTTC. This sequence encodes CASSITGGKGPYEQYF.

The CDR3 DNA is TGTGCCAGTAGTATAGGAACCCAGGGCTACGAGCAGTACTTC. As protein: CASSIGTQGYEQYF. The gene calls are TRBV19 and TRBJ2-7, with D possibly being TRBD1 (5 bases). The CDR3 loop spans 14 amino acids. V lost 1 base and J lost 3, with 10 bases in between. Germline values: CDR1 LNHDA, CDR2 SQIVND (reference sequence).

Comment on this clone: Other DNA sequences within the sample encode an identical CDR3. This chain joins TRBV6-5 and TRBJ2-7; D not certain. Germline V gene data show CDR1 as MNHEY and CDR2 as SVGAGI. The CDR3 sequence is 13 residues long. V was trimmed by 7 bases and J by 5 bases, leaving 15 bases between them. The CDR3 bases are TGTGCCAGCAACAGTCCCAGTACCCACGAGCAGTACTTC. Amino acid sequence: CASNSPSTHEQYF.

The CDR3 nucleotides are TGTGCCAGCAGCCAACTCGGCGTCTCTGGGGCCAACGTCCTGACTTTC. This encodes CASSQLGVSGANVLTF. The chain has TRBV14 and TRBJ2-6; the D is unclear. Trimming took off 2 bases at V and 0 bases at J, with 8 bases between the two ends. CDR3 size: 16 residues. The germline V gene encodes CDR1 SGHDN and CDR2 FVKESK.

This clone occurred once. V usage is TRBV27 and J usage is TRBJ1-2; maybe TRBD1 (5 bases). V lost 4 bases and J lost 7, with 10 bases in between. CDR1 MNHEY and CDR2 SMNVEV come from the germline V gene (reference sequence). The CDR3 length is 12 residues. CDR3 residues: CASSSGAGGYTF. The CDR3 nucleotides are TGTGCCAGCAGTTCCGGGGCGGGTGGCTACACCTTC.

The chain joins TRBV5-4 to TRBJ2-7; unclear D gene. V lost 5 bases and J 0 bases, leaving 9 bases between the germline ends. Germline lookup yields CDR1 SGHNT and CDR2 YYREEE (reference sequence). The CDR3 has 13 residues. CDR3: CASSHSNSYEQYF. The CDR3 DNA sequence: TGTGCCAGCAGTCATTCGAACTCCTACGAGCAGTACTTC.

The V and J genes are TRBV5-1 and TRBJ1-5, with a possible D match to TRBD1 (6 bases). Germline V gene data show CDR1 as SGHRS and CDR2 as YFSETQ. The CDR3 spans 15 residues. V lost 0 bases and J lost 7, with 14 bases in between. The DNA of the CDR3 is TGCGCCAGCAGCTTGGACCACAGGGTCGGCCAGCCCCAGCATTTT. Residues: CASSLDHRVGQPQHF.

The V gene is TRBV4-1, the J gene TRBJ2-3; 9 nucleotides align to TRBD2. CDR3 size: 16 residues. Unmatched junction bases numbered 7, after V lost 4 bases and J lost 2 bases. Germline CDR1 is MGHRA and CDR2 is YSYEKL. CDR3 sequence reads: CASSLIAGADTDTQYF. In DNA form, the CDR3 reads TGCGCCAGCAGCCTTATAGCGGGGGCCGACACAGATACGCAGTATTTT.

The chain employs TRBV11-2 and TRBJ2-7; weak D call: TRBD2 (7 bases). Per germline, CDR1 SGHAT and CDR2 FQNNGV. The CDR3 runs to 15 residues. The V end lost 5 bases, the J end lost 5 bases, and 19 bases lay between the germline ends. The CDR3 bases are TGTGCCAGCAGCCTACACCGGGGGGCGGGGGACGAGCAGTACTTC. This encodes CASSLHRGAGDEQYF.

The chain joins TRBV27 to TRBJ1-5, with D unclear. This CDR3 region has 12 residues. V was shortened by 0 bases and J by 9 bases, with 6 bases between the two germline ends. The germline gives CDR1 MNHEY, CDR2 SMNVEV (reference sequence). CDR3 loop: CASSLSAGPQHF. CDR3 sequence (DNA): TGTGCCAGCAGTTTATCGGCCGGGCCCCAGCATTTT.

The CDR3: CASSLGGEGSYEQYF. CDR3 nucleotide sequence: TGTGCCAGCAGCCTAGGGGGGGAAGGCTCCTACGAGCAGTACTTC. This sequence joins TRBV7-6 and TRBJ2-7, with a tentative D call TRBD2 (7 bases). Germline V gene lookup returns CDR1 SGHVS and CDR2 FNYEAQ. The CDR3 is 15 residues long. V was trimmed by 5 bases and J by 0 bases, leaving 14 bases between them.

The chain employs TRBV29-1 and TRBJ2-1; 10 nucleotides agree with TRBD2. Germline V gene data show CDR1 as SQVTM and CDR2 as ANQGSEA. CDR3 length: 14 residues. The V gene end was trimmed by 2 bases and the J gene end by 2 bases; junction bases not matched to a gene: 0. The CDR3 protein is CSVETSGTYNEQFF. CDR3 in DNA: TGCAGCGTTGAAACTAGCGGGACCTACAATGAGCAGTTCTTC.

The table lists this clone with a count of one. V and J are TRBV30 and TRBJ2-2, with 14 bases identical to TRBD2. Germline CDR1 is GTSNPN and CDR2 is SVGIG (reference sequence). With V trimmed by 5 bases and J by 4 bases, 21 bases remained unmatched. The CDR3 is 21 amino acids. CDR3 nucleotide sequence: TGTGCCTGGGCCGCCAAAACGGGGACTAGCGGGAGAAGGCGGGGCACCGGGGAGCTGTTTTTT. Amino acid sequence: CAWAAKTGTSGRRRGTGELFF.

This clone was found a few times. This chain joins TRBV28 and TRBJ1-5, with unresolved D. Germline V gives CDR1 MDHEN, CDR2 SYDVKM. The V end lost 2 bases, the J end lost 2 bases, and 16 bases lay between the germline ends. This CDR3 is built from 17 residues. Here the CDR3 DNA reads TGTGCCAGCAGTTTACAGGCAGCCTCCCCACGCAATCAGCCCCAGCATTTT. Translation: CASSLQAASPRNQPQHF.

The gene calls are TRBV5-4 and TRBJ2-5; TRBD2 is a possible D gene (6 bases). Trimming shortened V by 1 base and J by 5 bases, and 15 bases separated the two germline ends. The CDR3 is 15 residues long. Germline lookup yields CDR1 SGHNT and CDR2 YYREEE (reference sequence). The CDR3 protein is CASSLRRDPDETQYF. CDR3 in DNA: TGTGCCAGCAGCTTGAGGAGGGATCCGGATGAGACCCAGTACTTC. Filled out from reference TRBV5-4 and TRBJ2-5, the complete variable domain reads ETGVTQSPTHLIKTRGQQVTLRCSSQSGHNTVSWYQQALGQGPQFIFQYYREEENGRGNFPPRFSGLQFPNYSSELNVNALELDDSALYLCASSLRRDPDETQYFGPGTRLLVL.

This clone was counted a single time. This chain uses TRBV14 with TRBJ1-2; D is perhaps TRBD1 (5 bases). The germline V and J ends were trimmed by 4 bases and 12 bases, with 24 bases remaining between them. CDR1 and CDR2 from the germline V gene are SGHDN and FVKESK. There are 15 residues in the CDR3. CDR3 residues: CASSPLLAFQGDDTF. The CDR3 DNA reads as TGTGCCAGCAGCCCCTTATTGGCATTCCAGGGCGACGACACCTTC.

The chain couples TRBV9 to TRBJ1-2; 7 nucleotides line up with TRBD1. V lost 3 bases, J lost 12 bases, and 11 bases stayed unmatched. Germline assignment: CDR1 SGDLS and CDR2 YYNGEE. The CDR3 covers 13 residues. The CDR3 loop reads CASSATSGQAHTF. CDR3 nucleotide sequence: TGTGCCAGCAGCGCCACAAGTGGACAGGCCCACACCTTC.

The gene calls are TRBV4-1 and TRBJ1-1; the match to TRBD1 covers 7 bases. The CDR3 sequence is 15 residues long. The J segment lost 2 bases and the V segment lost 1 base, leaving 4 bases of the junction unmatched. Germline V CDR1 and CDR2: MGHRA, YSYEKL. This chain's CDR3 is CASSQGRQGNTEAFF. DNA of the CDR3: TGCGCCAGCAGCCAAGGAAGACAGGGCAACACTGAAGCTTTCTTT.

V and J are TRBV18 and TRBJ1-5; 7 positions match TRBD1. Unmatched junction bases numbered 11, after V lost 0 bases and J lost 6 bases. CDR3 length equals 17 residues. The V gene's germline CDR1 is KGHSH and CDR2 LQKENI. CDR3 nucleotide sequence: TGTGCCAGCTCACCACCGCGGGGCAGGGGGTCCTCTCAGCCCCAGCATTTT. The encoded protein is CASSPPRGRGSSQPQHF.

The chain employs TRBV2 and TRBJ2-2; D not certain. The CDR3 has 13 amino acids. V shed 6 bases and J shed 2 bases, with 7 bases lying between them. The germline gives CDR1 SNHLY, CDR2 FYNNEI. CDR3 protein: CASRTENTGELFF. The CDR3 coding sequence is TGTGCCAGCAGAACAGAAAACACCGGGGAGCTGTTTTTT. Drawing the rest from reference TRBV2 and TRBJ2-2, the complete variable domain is EPEVTQTPSHQVTQMGQEVILRCVPISNHLYFYWYRQILGQKVEFLVSFYNNEISEKSEIFDDQFSVERPDGSNFTLKIRSTKLEDSAMYFCASRTENTGELFFGEGSRLTVL.

The J gene is TRBJ2-2, the V gene TRBV6-5; D is possibly TRBD1 (6 bases). The CDR3 runs 15 residues. V was pared by 2 bases and J by 4 bases, with 11 bases between. Germline CDR1 MNHEY, CDR2 SVGAGI. CDR3 protein: CASSYNRDITGELFF. The CDR3, as DNA: TGTGCCAGCAGTTACAACCGGGACATCACCGGGGAGCTGTTTTTT.

CDR3 amino acids: CASSWEGPYGYTF. As DNA, the CDR3 is TGTGCCAGCAGCTGGGAAGGTCCCTATGGCTACACCTTC. The chain uses TRBV13 and TRBJ1-2; no firm D call. V was clipped by 4 bases and J by 4 bases, with 10 bases between them. The CDR3 runs to 13 residues. In germline, CDR1 is PRHDT, CDR2 FYEKMQ (reference sequence).

The CDR3 coding sequence is TGTGCCAGTAGTATAGGGACAGGGGGTAGATTTGCGGGCTACACCTTC. This sequence encodes CASSIGTGGRFAGYTF. The chain links TRBV19 to TRBJ1-2, with 10 bases lining up with TRBD1. This CDR3 spans 16 amino acids. Germline assignment: CDR1 LNHDA and CDR2 SQIVND (reference sequence). The V and J ends lost 1 base and 8 bases, in that order; junction bases with no gene match: 10.

CDR3 loop: CASSGGIYNEQFF. CDR3 bases: TGTGCCAGCAGCGGAGGAATCTACAATGAGCAGTTCTTC. The V call is TRBV5-6, the J call TRBJ2-1, with D tentatively TRBD2 (5 bases). There are 13 residues in the CDR3. The germline gives CDR1 SGHDT, CDR2 YYEEEE. Trimming removed 4 bases at V and 3 bases at J, with 8 bases between.

In nucleotides, the CDR3 is TGTGCCATCAGTGGACGGCAGGTCGACGGCTACACCTTC. It translates to CAISGRQVDGYTF. The chain employs TRBV10-3 and TRBJ1-2; no firm D call. The length of the CDR3 is 13 residues. V was cut by 4 bases and J by 8 bases, with 14 bases left in between. From germline, CDR1 is ENHRY and CDR2 SYGVKD.

The chain joins TRBV19 to TRBJ2-3, with a possible D match to TRBD1 (6 bases). From germline, CDR1 is LNHDA and CDR2 SQIVND (reference sequence). V was shortened by 5 bases and J by 6 bases, with 30 bases between the two germline ends. CDR3 size: 19 residues. CDR3 sequence (DNA): TGTGCCAGTAGTTCGAACCCAACTCGGCTAGGGGGTTCAAGGGATACGCAGTATTTT. Its protein product is CASSSNPTRLGGSRDTQYF.